This T cell receptor (beta chain) originates from a study of PD-1 blockade in classical Hodgkin lymphoma. General observations from the study: Individuals initiating nivolumab under 1 year after ASCT were excluded. Patients who responded completely had about the same baseline diversity as newly diagnosed patients.

The germline gives CDR1 SGHVS, CDR2 FNYEAQ. V lost 1 base, J lost 7 bases, and 16 bases lay in between. This CDR3 is 16 amino acids long. Relapse was seen in all patients after autologous stem cell transplantation, and brentuximab vedotin exposure was variable. As to this clone: Its target is unknown.

The table came from immunoSEQ multiplex PCR; TCRdb's copy has only in-frame clones and leaves some out. This sample yields 50,000 to 85,000 clones, of which roughly two thirds are seen a single time; roughly 9.1% belongs to the top ten. Sequencing used peripheral blood mononuclear cells (PBMCs), obtained before the second cycle of nivolumab. The J gene is TRBJ1-4, the V gene TRBV7-6, with D possibly TRBD1 on 6 matching bases. This receptor was obtained from a human donor with classical Hodgkin lymphoma. The CDR3 region has the DNA TGTGCCAGCAGCTTAGGAGCGGGCAGGGGAATTGAAAAACTGTTTTTT. Its protein product is CASSLGAGRGIEKLFF.